The source of this T cell receptor (beta chain) is a study of CD8+ T cells in alopecia areata. This CDR3 comprises 13 residues. Germline V gene lookup returns CDR1 SQVTM and CDR2 ANQGSEA. V lost 5 bases, J lost 7 bases, and 4 bases stayed unmatched. This clone turned up a few times. After isolation, RNA underwent reverse transcription to generate cDNA as the sequencing template. Clones were sequenced by immunoSEQ multiplex PCR, and TCRdb holds only the in-frame ones, with some missing. The sample lists about 150,000 clones, more than 45% occurring once. The TCR originated in a human donor with alopecia areata. The sequenced sample was CD8+ T cells sorted from blood, obtained at week 0. The gene calls are TRBV29-1 and TRBJ1-6; 8 bases agree with TRBD1. The CDR3 sequence: CSVRDRQNSPLHF. The CDR3 bases are TGCAGCGTTAGGGACAGGCAAAATTCACCCCTCCACTTT.